These T cell receptor beta chains were read from a single sample in a study of blood T cell repertoires in COVID-19. The protocol was immunoSEQ multiplex PCR, while the TCRdb copy is restricted to in-frame clones and leaves out a portion. In the table there are 29,000 or so clones, approximately 67% of which are singletons. Source material: peripheral blood. These receptor sequences come from a human donor in a cohort sampled during active COVID-19. Each CDR3 is given with its conserved first and last residue. Fields, in order: CDR3 length, J gene, V gene, CDR3 protein.

>12|TRBJ1-3|TRBV12-3/TRBV12-4
CASNIAGNTIYF
>17|TRBJ2-2|TRBV7-9
CASTWPVRISNTGELFF
>14|TRBJ2-3|TRBV3-1/TRBV3-2
CASSPSGRSDTQYF
>17|TRBJ2-3|TRBV19
CASSSRLGTSGKGTQYF
>15|TRBJ1-2|TRBV6-5
CASSPREGAFYGYTF
>15|TRBJ2-7|TRBV19
CASSIGAGGSYEQYF
>15|TRBJ2-2|TRBV5-1
CASSLDGQGAGELFF
>15|TRBJ2-7|TRBV4-3
CASSPGTGMPYEQYF
>16|TRBJ1-2|TRBV18
CASSPPGTGSSYGYTF
>14|TRBJ2-3|TRBV7-7
CASSLGLAADTQYF
>15|TRBJ1-4|TRBV19
CASSIRGTTNEKLFF
>11|TRBJ2-2|TRBV9
CASSGLGELFF
>14|TRBJ2-7|TRBV5-6
CASSMVGSYYEQYF
>17|TRBJ2-1|TRBV27
CASSLKEGRAPKREQFF
>15|TRBJ2-1|TRBV7-9
CASSLGAGGGNEQFF
>19|TRBJ2-5|TRBV7-9
CASSPPLAGGPGWEETQYF
>16|TRBJ2-7|TRBV5-5
CASSYTTDRVFYEQYF
>13|TRBJ2-5|TRBV19
CASSITGVETQYF
>19|TRBJ2-7|TRBV4-1
CASSQILAGGPRSHHEQYF
>15|TRBJ1-5|TRBV27
CASSPGGRMRQPQHF
>13|TRBJ1-2|TRBV5-4
CASSWGQGKGYTF
>13|TRBJ1-2|TRBV24-1
CATSDPQGYGYTF
>15|TRBJ1-5|TRBV5-5
CASSSAGISNQPQHF
>16|TRBJ2-1|TRBV11-3
CASSLGTGTVNNEQFF
>14|TRBJ2-7|TRBV5-8
CASSFGGQYYEQYF
>16|TRBJ2-5|TRBV4-1
CASSSTTSGTKGTQYF
>14|TRBJ1-5|TRBV2
CASKPDTSNQPQHF
>15|TRBJ2-3|TRBV4-3
CASSQAASNTDTQYF
>15|TRBJ2-1|TRBV11-1
CASSPDRGRYNEQFF
>11|TRBJ2-1|TRBV5-3
CAWSLVDEQFF
>14|TRBJ1-4|TRBV5-5
CASSPRGGLEKLFF
>15|TRBJ2-2|TRBV5-1
CASSPSGGETGELFF
>15|TRBJ2-5|TRBV6-5
CASSQTQGPGETQYF
>13|TRBJ2-7|TRBV7-9
CASSYSTGHEQYF
>15|TRBJ2-7|TRBV12-5
CASGFVRDRGYEQYF
>14|TRBJ2-4|TRBV6-2/TRBV6-3
CASSLTGSENIQYF
>17|TRBJ2-3|TRBV27
CASSLTGTSGVLDTQYF